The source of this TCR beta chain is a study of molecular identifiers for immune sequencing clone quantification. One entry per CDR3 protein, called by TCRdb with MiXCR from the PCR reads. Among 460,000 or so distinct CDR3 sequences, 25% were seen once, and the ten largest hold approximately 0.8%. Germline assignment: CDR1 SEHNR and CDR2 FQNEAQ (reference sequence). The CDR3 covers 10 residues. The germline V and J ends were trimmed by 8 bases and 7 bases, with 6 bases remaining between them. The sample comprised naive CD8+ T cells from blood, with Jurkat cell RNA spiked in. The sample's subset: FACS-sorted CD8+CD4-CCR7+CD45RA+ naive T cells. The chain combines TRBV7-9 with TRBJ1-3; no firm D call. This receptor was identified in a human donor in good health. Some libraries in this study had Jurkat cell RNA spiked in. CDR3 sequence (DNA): TGTGCCAGCGAGATCAACACCATATATTTT. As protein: CASEINTIYF.